This T cell receptor (beta chain) came from a study of T cell changes during pregnancy in multiple sclerosis. This clone is a singleton in its sample. The CDR3 covers 16 residues. The germline V gene has CDR1 LNHDA and CDR2 SQIVND (reference sequence). V lost 5 bases and J lost 1; bases outside the gene matches: 8. Clones were read by immunoSEQ multiplex PCR, and TCRdb kept only the in-frame ones, dropping some. This sample has under 100,000 clones; nearly 95% occur once, and the top ten carry over 0.95%. This chain joins TRBV19 and TRBJ2-5; 9 bases map to TRBD1. The sample consisted of peripheral blood, taken in the second trimester of pregnancy. This TCR was sampled from a female donor with multiple sclerosis, enrolled in a pregnancy study. The CDR3 region has the DNA TGTGCCAGTAGTCCCGGGCCGACAGGGGGCCAAGAGACCCAGTACTTC. It is translated as CASSPGPTGGQETQYF.